One sample yielded the 20 T cell receptor beta chains listed below, sequenced in a study of breast tumors, draining lymph nodes, adjacent tissues. TCRdb reprocessed the multiplex PCR reads with MiXCR, giving one entry per CDR3 protein. The repertoire holds about 230,000 distinct CDR3 sequences, with about 32% as singletons. Axillary draining lymph nodes of breast cancer patients supplied the node samples. The sequencing sample was made of axillary lymph node tissue. The origin of the receptors is a female donor with breast cancer. Some clones in this sample may be carry-over from other donors' samples.

This clonotype was picked up many times. J is TRBJ2-5 and V is TRBV7-9; 7 bases match TRBD1. The CDR3 sequence is 14 residues long. Germline V lookup: CDR1 SEHNR, CDR2 FQNEAQ (reference sequence). V shed 2 bases, J shed 5 bases, and the junction held 5 bases outside the gene matches. CDR3 nucleotide sequence: TGTGCCAGCAGCTTACGGACAGGCTCCGAGACCCAGTACTTC. This gives the protein CASSLRTGSETQYF.

This chain joins TRBV29-1 and TRBJ2-7; D is perhaps TRBD2 (5 bases). CDR1 is SQVTM, CDR2 ANQGSEA, per germline. The CDR3 loop spans 14 amino acids. V lost 4 bases to trimming and J lost 2 bases, with 15 bases between them. DNA for the CDR3: TGCAGCGTTGCCAAGAGGACTGGGGCCTACGAGCAGTACTTC. As protein: CSVAKRTGAYEQYF.

The chain couples TRBV29-1 to TRBJ2-1; D gene unclear. V was cut by 8 bases and J by 0 bases, with 11 bases left in between. CDR3 length: 13 amino acids. CDR1 is SQVTM and CDR2 is ANQGSEA in the germline V gene. The CDR3 DNA is TGCAGCCCTGCTTCCAGCTCCTACAATGAGCAGTTCTTC. Translation gives CSPASSSYNEQFF.

This clonotype was seen at least ten times. J is TRBJ2-1 and V is TRBV19; TRBD1 agrees at 8 bases. Trimming took 7 bases from V and 5 from J; bases not matched to a gene: 7. The CDR3 has 14 residues. The germline CDR1 and CDR2 sequences are LNHDA and SQIVND (reference sequence). The chain's CDR3 is CASTLGQANNEQFF. The CDR3 DNA reads TGTGCCAGTACCCTGGGACAGGCAAACAATGAGCAGTTCTTC.

Details on this clonotype: The conserved closing phenylalanine or tryptophan is absent in this CDR3, likely reflecting a read error. It is unclear where the CDR3 begins or ends on the DNA, so no DNA is shown, and the CDR3 is as TCRdb lists it. V is TRBV2 and J is TRBJ1-4; TRBD1, the D gene given by the table, was not confirmed from the DNA. Germline V gene lookup returns CDR1 SNHLY and CDR2 FYNNEI. The CDR3 region is 10 residues in length, termini included. CDR3 amino acids: CASYGQGALY.

This clonotype was picked up many times. J is TRBJ2-1 and V is TRBV20-1; TRBD2 is a possible D gene (5 bases). This CDR3 spans 15 amino acids. The ends were cut back, 4 bases at V and 4 bases at J, with 17 bases in the middle. The germline V gene encodes CDR1 DFQATT and CDR2 SNEGSKA (reference sequence). The CDR3 bases are TGCAGTGCTAAGCCTCGAGGGCGGCTATACAATGAGCAGTTCTTC. Translating it yields CSAKPRGRLYNEQFF.

On this clonotype itself: A much larger clonotype is one base distant, so this may be a read error. The chain carries TRBV28 and TRBJ2-7, with a possible D match to TRBD2 (5 bases). The CDR3 is 13 amino acids. With 10 bases removed from V and 5 bases from J, the gap between germline ends came to 18 bases. Germline V gives CDR1 MDHEN, CDR2 SYDVKM. CDR3 DNA sequence: TGTGCCACCAGAATTAGCGAGGCCCACGAGCAGTACTTC. Residues: CATRISEAHEQYF.

This clonotype was counted a few times. This may arise from a read error, as a much more abundant clone is one base away. The chain couples TRBV11-2 to TRBJ1-2, with a tentative D call TRBD1 (5 bases). The V end lost 1 base, the J end lost 5 bases, and 11 bases lay between the germline ends. CDR3 length equals 14 residues. Per germline, CDR1 SGHAT and CDR2 FQNNGV. CDR3 sequence reads: CASSLGRGAYGYTF. In DNA form, the CDR3 reads TGTGCCAGCAGCTTAGGAAGGGGAGCGTATGGCTACACCTTC.

In its sample, this clonotype was seen many times. The rearrangement joins TRBV18 to TRBJ2-7; 7 bases match TRBD1. CDR1 is KGHSH, CDR2 LQKENI, per germline. The junction had 2 bases not matched to a gene; V was cut back by 3 bases and J by 6 bases. The CDR3 extends over 12 amino acids. The CDR3 sequence: CASSPGDSEQYF. CDR3 DNA sequence: TGTGCCAGCTCACCCGGGGACAGCGAGCAGTACTTC.

This clonotype was detected a few times. This chain joins TRBV28 and TRBJ2-1; 9 nucleotides match TRBD2. This CDR3 region has 15 residues. The junction had 8 bases not matched to a gene; V was cut back by 6 bases and J by 5 bases. Germline V gene data show CDR1 as MDHEN and CDR2 as SYDVKM. CDR3 region: CASRQKTSGDNEQFF. The DNA for the CDR3 is TGTGCCAGCAGACAAAAGACTAGCGGTGACAATGAGCAGTTCTTC. The variable domain in full, completed from reference TRBV28 and TRBJ2-1, reads DVKVTQSSRYLVKRTGEKVFLECVQDMDHENMFWYRQDPGLGLRLIYFSYDVKMKEKGDIPEGYSVSREKKERFSLILESASTNQTSMYLCASRQKTSGDNEQFFGPGTRLTVL.

This clonotype occurred a few times. The chain couples TRBV6-2 or TRBV6-3 to TRBJ2-6; 10 nucleotides agree with TRBD2. With 6 bases clipped from V and 1 base from J, the junction kept 3 bases outside the gene matches. There are 16 residues in the CDR3. Germline V gene data show CDR1 as MNHEY and CDR2 as SVGEGT. In DNA form, the CDR3 reads TGTGCCAGCAGGCTAGCGGGAGTGTCTGGGGCCAACGTCCTGACTTTC. It specifies CASRLAGVSGANVLTF.

A note on this clonotype: Being one base from a much bigger clone, this may be a read error. This chain uses TRBV6-1 with TRBJ1-3; unclear D gene. The CDR3 spans 18 residues. Germline values: CDR1 MNHNS, CDR2 SASEGT. CDR3 region: CACSGALRDTLSGNTIYF. The DNA for the CDR3 is TGTGCCTGCAGTGGCGCCCTCCGGGATACCCTCTCTGGAAACACCATATATTTT.

CDR3 residues: CASSLGRVGTGELFF. In DNA, the CDR3 is TGTGCCAGCAGTTTGGGCAGGGTTGGCACCGGGGAGCTGTTTTTT. The V call is TRBV27, the J call TRBJ2-2, with D perhaps TRBD1 (5 bases). The germline V gene encodes CDR1 MNHEY and CDR2 SMNVEV (reference sequence). V was trimmed by 3 bases and J by 4 bases, leaving 12 bases between them. The CDR3 consists of 15 residues.

This clonotype was observed many times. The chain has TRBV29-1 and TRBJ1-4; D unresolved. CDR1 SQVTM and CDR2 ANQGSEA come from the germline V gene. The CDR3 runs to 11 residues. V lost 7 bases to trimming and J lost 4 bases, with 7 bases between them. CDR3 in DNA: TGCAGCGGAACAAGTAATGAAAAACTGTTTTTT. Translation: CSGTSNEKLFF. Based on the CDR3 plus reference TRBV29-1 and TRBJ1-4, the full variable domain is SAVISQKPSRDICQRGTSLTIQCQVDSQVTMMFWYRQQPGQSLTLIATANQGSEATYESGFVIDKFPISRPNLTFSTLTVSNMSPEDSSIYLCSGTSNEKLFFGSGTQLSVL.

This clonotype was observed at least ten times. This chain links TRBV3-1 with TRBJ2-5, with 14 bases lining up with TRBD2. Trimming cost V 3 bases and J 5 bases; bases outside gene matches: 11. The CDR3 sequence is 18 residues long. CDR1 and CDR2 from the germline V gene are LGHDT and YNNKEL (reference sequence). Here the CDR3 DNA reads TGTGCCAGCAGCCATTCCGGACTAGCGGGAGGATCGGGGGAGACCCAGTACTTC. Its translation is CASSHSGLAGGSGETQYF.

This clonotype was picked up many times. The genes are TRBV7-3 and TRBJ2-2; TRBD1 is a possible D gene (7 bases). The CDR3 covers 16 residues. The V gene's germline CDR1 is SGHTA and CDR2 FQGTGA. V dropped 2 bases and J dropped 0 bases, with 10 bases sitting between them. CDR3 in DNA: TGTGCCAGCAGCTTAGGGGGGACAGCGAACACCGGGGAGCTGTTTTTT. It translates to CASSLGGTANTGELFF.

The chain uses TRBV20-1 and TRBJ2-3; D is tentatively TRBD1 or TRBD2 (7 bases each). Trimming took 6 bases from V and 2 from J, leaving 12 bases between them. The CDR3 has 13 residues. CDR1 is DFQATT, CDR2 SNEGSKA, per germline (reference sequence). CDR3 coding DNA: TGCAGTGCCAGGGGGGGAATCACAGATACGCAGTATTTT. The encoded protein is CSARGGITDTQYF.

V usage is TRBV9 and J usage is TRBJ2-5; D is undetermined. Germline assignment: CDR1 SGDLS and CDR2 YYNGEE. The CDR3 spans 13 residues. The V end was cut by 0 bases, the J end by 5 bases, with 8 bases between. The CDR3, as DNA: TGTGCCAGCAGCGTAGGGCCGAGGGAGACCCAGTACTTC. It is translated as CASSVGPRETQYF.

V usage is TRBV9 and J usage is TRBJ1-4; D gene ambiguous. The CDR3 length is 14 residues. V was pared by 1 base and J by 7 bases, with 11 bases between. CDR1 is SGDLS and CDR2 is YYNGEE in the germline V gene. The CDR3 sequence is CASSVMVAVEKLFF. The CDR3 DNA reads TGTGCCAGCAGCGTAATGGTAGCGGTTGAAAAACTGTTTTTT.

The table lists this clonotype with many counts. The genes are TRBV2 and TRBJ1-5; D gene ambiguous. This CDR3 has 11 residues. Trimming shortened V by 4 bases and J by 7 bases, and 5 bases separated the two germline ends. CDR1 is SNHLY and CDR2 is FYNNEI in the germline V gene. In nucleotides, the CDR3 is TGTGCCAGCAGTGCGGGACAGCCCCAGCATTTT. It specifies CASSAGQPQHF.